These 17 T cell receptor beta chains share one sample of origin, sequenced in a study of blood T cell repertoires in COVID-19. Assay: immunoSEQ multiplex PCR; the TCRdb copy retains only in-frame clones and omits some. The sample lists about half a million clones; around nine tenths were seen once. The sample comprised PBMCs or T cells enriched from blood (not recorded which). The source of these receptors is a woman aged 55-70 years who had recovered from COVID-19.

The rearrangement joins TRBV3-1 (or the pseudogene TRBV3-2) to TRBJ2-1; perhaps TRBD2 as D (6 bases). The CDR3 covers 16 residues. Germline loops: CDR1 LGHDT, CDR2 YNNKEL (reference sequence). The V end was cut by 5 bases, the J end by 7 bases, with 21 bases between. In DNA, the CDR3 is TGTGCCAGCAGCAGGCCAGAGGCTCTTGGGGGGAATGAGCAGTTCTTC. This sequence encodes CASSRPEALGGNEQFF.

CDR3 amino acids: CASSNRGAYTEAFF. CDR3 nucleotide sequence: TGTGCCAGCAGTAACAGGGGGGCTTACACTGAAGCTTTCTTT. This sequence joins TRBV7-2 and TRBJ1-1; 8 bases fit TRBD1. Trimming took 6 bases from V and 3 from J; bases not matched to a gene: 6. This CDR3 has 14 amino acids. Germline V gene lookup returns CDR1 SGHTA and CDR2 FQGNSA. Full variable domain (remainder filled in from reference TRBV7-2 and TRBJ1-1): GAGVSQSPSNKVTEKGKDVELRCDPISGHTALYWYRQSLGQGLEFLIYFQGNSAPDKSGLPSDRFSAERTGGSVSTLTIQRTQQEDSAVYLCASSNRGAYTEAFFGQGTRLTVV.

This chain uses TRBV27 with TRBJ2-7, with TRBD2 matching over 8 bases. The length of the CDR3 is 13 residues. Germline loops: CDR1 MNHEY, CDR2 SMNVEV (reference sequence). V trimming: 9 bases; J trimming: 4 bases; junction bases outside the gene matches: 8. In DNA, the CDR3 is TGTGCCAGTCTCACGCCGGGGGGGTACGAGCAGTACTTC. The encoded protein is CASLTPGGYEQYF.

The V gene is TRBV29-1, the J gene TRBJ2-4, with 16 positions matching TRBD2. In germline, CDR1 is SQVTM, CDR2 ANQGSEA. The CDR3 has 15 residues. V was pared by 6 bases and J by 4 bases, with 3 bases of the junction left unmatched. The CDR3 here is CSVGTSGGVKNIQYF. Here the CDR3 DNA reads TGCAGCGTCGGGACTAGCGGGGGGGTAAAAAACATTCAGTACTTC. The entire variable domain, with the rest obtained from reference TRBV29-1 and TRBJ2-4, is as follows: SAVISQKPSRDICQRGTSLTIQCQVDSQVTMMFWYRQQPGQSLTLIATANQGSEATYESGFVIDKFPISRPNLTFSTLTVSNMSPEDSSIYLCSVGTSGGVKNIQYFGAGTRLSVL.

This clone was picked up a small number of times. The rearrangement uses TRBV10-3 and TRBJ2-2; 7 nucleotides align to TRBD1. This CDR3 contains 15 residues. J gave up 5 bases and V 6 bases, and 9 bases lay outside the gene matches. Germline-derived CDR1 and CDR2 are ENHRY and SYGVKD. CDR3 in DNA: TGTGCCATCAGCTCCGGGACAGCTAGGACCGGGGAGCTGTTTTTT. Translated: CAISSGTARTGELFF.

As to this clone: Other DNA sequences in this specimen translate into the identical CDR3. The chain links TRBV6-5 to TRBJ2-7; 7 nucleotides match TRBD1. The germline gives CDR1 MNHEY, CDR2 SVGAGI. This CDR3 has 13 amino acids. V was clipped by 5 bases and J by 2 bases; unmatched bases: 3. CDR3 protein: CASSRDRAYEQYF. CDR3 coding DNA: TGTGCCAGCAGTCGGGACAGAGCCTACGAGCAGTACTTC.

The chain joins TRBV10-3 to TRBJ1-2, with TRBD1 matching 9 bases. CDR3 length: 16 amino acids. Germline V gene lookup returns CDR1 ENHRY and CDR2 SYGVKD. Trimming at V came to 4 bases and at J to 8 bases, leaving 14 bases not matched to a gene. In DNA, the CDR3 is TGTGCCATCAGTGGCAACCCGGGACAGGGAGCATACGGCTACACCTTC. Translation: CAISGNPGQGAYGYTF.

The chain employs TRBV11-2 and TRBJ1-1; D might be TRBD1 (5 bases). The CDR3 loop spans 13 amino acids. Germline V lookup: CDR1 SGHAT, CDR2 FQNNGV. V lost 5 bases and J 6 bases, leaving 13 bases between the germline ends. This CDR3 reads CASSIIRQSEAFF. CDR3 DNA: TGTGCCAGCAGCATAATTCGACAGTCTGAAGCTTTCTTT.

J is TRBJ1-1 and V is TRBV2; D gene unclear. This CDR3 has 18 amino acids. Trimming pared 3 bases from V and 3 bases from J, leaving 23 bases between. In germline, CDR1 is SNHLY, CDR2 FYNNEI. The CDR3 coding sequence is TGTGCCAGCAGTGATAGTCGGACGGGAGGTAAGATCGACACTGAAGCTTTCTTT. Protein product: CASSDSRTGGKIDTEAFF. Full variable domain (missing parts from reference TRBV2 and TRBJ1-1): EPEVTQTPSHQVTQMGQEVILRCVPISNHLYFYWYRQILGQKVEFLVSFYNNEISEKSEIFDDQFSVERPDGSNFTLKIRSTKLEDSAMYFCASSDSRTGGKIDTEAFFGQGTRLTVV.

This clone was seen a few times. This chain connects TRBV6-5 to TRBJ2-2; TRBD1 might be the D (5 bases). The V end lost 4 bases, the J end lost 0 bases, and 12 bases lay between the germline ends. In germline, CDR1 is MNHEY, CDR2 SVGAGI. The CDR3 is made up of 16 amino acids. The CDR3 sequence: CASSLGPGPNTGELFF. As DNA, the CDR3 is TGTGCCAGCAGTTTGGGGCCGGGCCCGAACACCGGGGAGCTGTTTTTT.

The chain is built from TRBV11-2 and TRBJ1-4; no firm D call. V was shortened by 0 bases and J by 7 bases, with 3 bases between the two germline ends. This CDR3 is built from 12 residues. CDR1 and CDR2 (germline): SGHAT, FQNNGV. CDR3 sequence reads: CASSLDLEKLFF. Here the CDR3 DNA reads TGTGCCAGCAGCTTAGATCTTGAAAAACTGTTTTTT. Full variable domain (rest looked up from reference TRBV11-2 and TRBJ1-4): EAGVAQSPRYKIIEKRQSVAFWCNPISGHATLYWYQQILGQGPKLLIQFQNNGVVDDSQLPKDRFSAERLKGVDSTLKIQPAKLEDSAVYLCASSLDLEKLFFGSGTQLSVL.

This rearrangement joins TRBV4-1 to TRBJ2-7, with 9 bases lining up with TRBD1. V lost 1 base, J lost 5 bases, and 15 bases stayed unmatched. Germline-derived CDR1 and CDR2 are MGHRA and YSYEKL. The CDR3 is 18 residues long. CDR3 loop: CASSQAHTGTGPVDEQYF. In nucleotides, the CDR3 is TGCGCCAGCAGCCAAGCCCACACTGGGACAGGGCCGGTGGACGAGCAGTACTTC.

This chain joins TRBV27 and TRBJ1-2, with TRBD1 identical over 7 bases. In germline, CDR1 is MNHEY, CDR2 SMNVEV (reference sequence). Unmatched junction bases numbered 7, after V lost 6 bases and J lost 0 bases. CDR3 size: 15 residues. The CDR3: CASRTSGGANYGYTF. The CDR3 DNA reads as TGTGCCAGCAGGACCTCAGGGGGAGCTAACTATGGCTACACCTTC.

The chain is built from TRBV19 and TRBJ2-4; TRBD2 agrees at 9 bases. The CDR3 is made up of 15 amino acids. Germline values: CDR1 LNHDA, CDR2 SQIVND (reference sequence). Trimming at V came to 6 bases and at J to 7 bases, leaving 10 bases not matched to a gene. CDR3 residues: CASSIPAGGRNIQYF. As DNA, the CDR3 is TGTGCCAGTAGCATCCCAGCGGGGGGCCGGAACATTCAGTACTTC.

V gene TRBV18 combines with J gene TRBJ2-7; 8 nucleotides line up with TRBD1. The V gene's germline CDR1 is KGHSH and CDR2 LQKENI. J was trimmed by 2 bases and V by 8 bases; bases with no gene match: 8. This CDR3 is 14 amino acids long. The CDR3 coding sequence is TGTGCCAGCCGAGGAGGACAGGGAACCTACGAGCAGTACTTC. Translated: CASRGGQGTYEQYF.

The chain uses TRBV7-8 and TRBJ1-1; no clear D. The V end lost 1 base, the J end lost 3 bases, and 12 bases lay between the germline ends. CDR1 is SGHVS and CDR2 is FQNEAQ in the germline V gene. This CDR3 comprises 15 residues. Here the CDR3 reads CASSLGAGRHTEAFF. The CDR3 bases are TGTGCCAGCAGCTTAGGGGCAGGCAGGCACACTGAAGCTTTCTTT. The complete variable domain, with remaining parts taken from reference TRBV7-8 and TRBJ1-1, reads GAGVSQSPRYKVAKRGQDVALRCDPISGHVSLFWYQQALGQGPEFLTYFQNEAQLDKSGLPSDRFFAERPEGSVSTLKIQRTQQEDSAVYLCASSLGAGRHTEAFFGQGTRLTVV.

This chain connects TRBV18 to TRBJ1-4, with 8 nucleotides matching TRBD1. The CDR3 is 15 residues long. The V gene's germline CDR1 is KGHSH and CDR2 LQKENI. Trimming at V came to 3 bases and at J to 8 bases, leaving 8 bases not matched to a gene. The CDR3 loop is CASSPLQGAQEKLFF. The CDR3 DNA follows: TGTGCCAGCTCACCCCTTCAGGGGGCCCAGGAAAAACTGTTTTTT.